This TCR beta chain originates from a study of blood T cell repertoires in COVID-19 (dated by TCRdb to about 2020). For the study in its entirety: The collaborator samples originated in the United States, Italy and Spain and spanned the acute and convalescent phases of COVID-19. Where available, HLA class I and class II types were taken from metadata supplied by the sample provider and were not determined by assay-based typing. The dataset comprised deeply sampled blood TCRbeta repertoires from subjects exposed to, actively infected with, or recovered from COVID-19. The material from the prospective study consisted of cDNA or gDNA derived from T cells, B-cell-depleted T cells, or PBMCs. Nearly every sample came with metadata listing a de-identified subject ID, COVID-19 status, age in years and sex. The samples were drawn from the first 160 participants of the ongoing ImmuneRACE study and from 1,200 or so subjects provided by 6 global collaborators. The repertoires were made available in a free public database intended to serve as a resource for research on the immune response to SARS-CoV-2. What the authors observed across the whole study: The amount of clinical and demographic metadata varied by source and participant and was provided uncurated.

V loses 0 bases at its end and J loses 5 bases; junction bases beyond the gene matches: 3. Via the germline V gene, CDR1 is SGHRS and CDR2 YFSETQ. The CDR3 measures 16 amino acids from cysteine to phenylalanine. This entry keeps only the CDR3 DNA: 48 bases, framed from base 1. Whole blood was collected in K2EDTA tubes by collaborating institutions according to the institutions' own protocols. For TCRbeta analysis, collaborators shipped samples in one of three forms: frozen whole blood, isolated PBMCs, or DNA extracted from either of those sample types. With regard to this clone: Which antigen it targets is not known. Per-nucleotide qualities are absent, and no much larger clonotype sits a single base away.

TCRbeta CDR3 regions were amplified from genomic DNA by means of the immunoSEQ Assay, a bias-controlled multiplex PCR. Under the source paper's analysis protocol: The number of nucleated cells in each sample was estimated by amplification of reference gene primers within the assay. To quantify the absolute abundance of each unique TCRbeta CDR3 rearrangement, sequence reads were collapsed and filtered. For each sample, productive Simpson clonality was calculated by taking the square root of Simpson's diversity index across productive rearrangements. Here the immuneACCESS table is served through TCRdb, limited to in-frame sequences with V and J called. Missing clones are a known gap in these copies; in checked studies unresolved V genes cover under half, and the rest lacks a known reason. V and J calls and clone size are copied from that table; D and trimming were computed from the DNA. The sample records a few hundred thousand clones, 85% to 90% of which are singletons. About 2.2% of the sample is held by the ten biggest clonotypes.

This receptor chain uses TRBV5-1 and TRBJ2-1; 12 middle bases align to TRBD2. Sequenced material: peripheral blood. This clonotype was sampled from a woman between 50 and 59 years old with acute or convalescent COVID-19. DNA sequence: TGCGCCAGCAGCTTGGCCAGGACTAGCGGGGACAATGAGCAGTTCTTC. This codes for CASSLARTSGDNEQFF.